The subject of this entry is one T cell receptor beta chain. The data originate from a study of T cell changes during pregnancy in multiple sclerosis. Unmatched junction bases numbered 7, after V lost 2 bases and J lost 4 bases. Germline loops: CDR1 MNHEY, CDR2 SMNVEV (reference sequence). The CDR3 has 15 residues. The table came from immunoSEQ multiplex PCR; TCRdb's copy has only in-frame clones and leaves some out. The table records tens of thousands of clones, over 85% of them present only once. The clonotype originates from a female donor with multiple sclerosis, enrolled in a pregnancy study. Sample: CD8+ T cells from peripheral blood mononuclear cells, taken after pregnancy. The chain carries TRBV27 and TRBJ2-7; 8 nucleotides align to TRBD1. The CDR3 protein is CASSLRGQGTYEQYF. The CDR3 DNA is TGTGCCAGCAGTTTACGCGGACAGGGTACTTACGAGCAGTACTTC.